These 24 T cell receptor beta chains came from one sample sequenced in a study of blood T cell repertoires in COVID-19 (dated by TCRdb to 2018 to 2021). The method behind the library was the immunoSEQ multiplex PCR assay. TCRdb took this table from immuneACCESS and kept in-frame rearrangements with V and J called. Such tables lack part of the clones; where checked against another copy, unresolved V genes explain under half of the gap, and the rest is unexplained. The sample includes a few hundred thousand clones, with roughly 80% observed a single time. Clones ranked in the top ten supply about 9.4% of the sample. Material: peripheral blood. The receptors derive from a woman of 80 years or more with acute or convalescent COVID-19.

The chain carries TRBV27 and TRBJ2-3, with a possible D match to TRBD1 (5 bases). Germline V gene data show CDR1 as MNHEY and CDR2 as SMNVEV (reference sequence). The CDR3 sequence is 14 residues long. V was pared by 0 bases and J by 1 base, with 5 bases between. CDR3 coding DNA: TGTGCCAGCAGTTTATCGACAGGCACAGATACGCAGTATTTT. Translated, it gives CASSLSTGTDTQYF.

V usage is TRBV19 and J usage is TRBJ1-1; 8 nucleotides agree with TRBD1. Germline loops: CDR1 LNHDA, CDR2 SQIVND (reference sequence). Losses at the gene ends were 1 base for V and 0 bases for J; bases not matched to a gene: 7. The CDR3 is 17 residues long. The CDR3 sequence: CASSIGTGWRMNTEAFF. The CDR3 DNA reads as TGTGCCAGTAGTATAGGGACAGGGTGGAGGATGAACACTGAAGCTTTCTTT.

This clone was counted between two and nine times. The rearrangement joins TRBV6-6 to TRBJ2-1, with TRBD2 matching 10 bases. J gave up 9 bases and V 2 bases, and 4 bases lay outside the gene matches. Per the germline V gene, CDR1 is MNHNY and CDR2 is SVGAGI (reference sequence). CDR3 length: 14 amino acids. The CDR3 DNA follows: TGTGCCAGCAGTTACCTAGCGGGAGTTGGTGAGCAGTTCTTC. Protein product: CASSYLAGVGEQFF.

This clone was detected once. V usage is TRBV12-3 or TRBV12-4 and J usage is TRBJ1-3; tentative D call: TRBD1 (5 bases). Trimming took off 4 bases at V and 4 bases at J, with 8 bases between the two ends. This CDR3 has 13 amino acids. CDR3 sequence reads: CASSWGLGNTIYF. DNA for the CDR3: TGTGCCAGCAGTTGGGGCCTCGGAAACACCATATATTTT.

This rearrangement joins TRBV29-1 to TRBJ2-3, with 10 bases that match TRBD1. The V and J ends lost 7 bases and 2 bases, in that order; junction bases with no gene match: 12. The CDR3 runs to 16 residues. CDR1 SQVTM and CDR2 ANQGSEA come from the germline V gene. The CDR3 protein is CSGILPGQGPTDTQYF. CDR3 bases: TGCAGCGGGATACTACCGGGACAGGGGCCCACAGATACGCAGTATTTT.

The gene calls are TRBV19 and TRBJ2-3; possible D gene TRBD1, 5 bases. V dropped 2 bases and J dropped 4 bases, with 13 bases sitting between them. CDR1 and CDR2 (germline): LNHDA, SQIVND (reference sequence). The CDR3 runs to 15 residues. CDR3 in amino acids: CASSISAGQADTQYF. The CDR3 bases are TGTGCCAGTAGTATATCGGCAGGGCAGGCAGATACGCAGTATTTT.

The V and J genes are TRBV9 and TRBJ2-1; D unclear. The CDR3 runs to 12 residues. Per germline, CDR1 SGDLS and CDR2 YYNGEE. Deletions cut 1 base from V and 5 bases from J, with 4 bases between. DNA for the CDR3: TGTGCCAGCAGCGTAACGGACAATGAGCAGTTCTTC. This encodes CASSVTDNEQFF.

CDR3: CASSQDTAGGPNSYEQYF. In nucleotides, the CDR3 is TGTGCCAGCAGCCAAGATACGGCGGGGGGCCCAAACTCCTACGAGCAGTACTTC. The chain links TRBV3-1 (or the pseudogene TRBV3-2) to TRBJ2-7; TRBD2 aligns across 8 bases. V lost 0 bases and J lost 0; bases outside the gene matches: 10. The CDR3 is 18 amino acids. The germline V gene has CDR1 LGHDT and CDR2 YNNKEL (reference sequence).

The chain links TRBV27 to TRBJ1-5; a weak D match, TRBD1 (5 bases). Germline assignment: CDR1 MNHEY and CDR2 SMNVEV (reference sequence). This CDR3 is built from 15 residues. V dropped 6 bases and J dropped 0 bases, with 12 bases sitting between them. CDR3 bases: TGTGCCAGCAGGGTGGGGACTCATAGCAATCAGCCCCAGCATTTT. This encodes CASRVGTHSNQPQHF.

This clone showed up just once. The chain uses TRBV11-3 and TRBJ2-3, with a tentative D call TRBD2 (5 bases). Trimming removed 2 bases at V and 3 bases at J, with 9 bases between. Germline values: CDR1 SGHNT, CDR2 YENEEA. This CDR3 region has 14 residues. CDR3 DNA: TGTGCCAGCAGCTTACATCCGGGAACAGATACGCAGTATTTT. Translated, it gives CASSLHPGTDTQYF.

V is TRBV13 and J is TRBJ2-7; D call uncertain. This CDR3 region has 11 residues. Germline V CDR1 and CDR2: PRHDT, FYEKMQ (reference sequence). Trimming took off 5 bases at V and 7 bases at J, with 9 bases between the two ends. CDR3 DNA sequence: TGTGCCAGCAGCGAAGGAGCTGAGCAGTACTTC. This gives the protein CASSEGAEQYF.

The gene calls are TRBV4-1 and TRBJ2-1; D unresolved. Trimming stripped 3 bases from V and 5 bases from J, with 11 bases between. This CDR3 is built from 14 residues. Per the germline V gene, CDR1 is MGHRA and CDR2 is YSYEKL. The CDR3 here is CASSQQASHNEQFF. The CDR3 nucleotides read TGCGCCAGCAGCCAGCAGGCGAGCCACAATGAGCAGTTCTTC.

The chain recombines TRBV4-3 with TRBJ1-4; 7 positions agree with TRBD1. The V segment lost 0 bases and the J segment 5 bases; nucleotides outside the gene matches: 6. The CDR3 runs to 16 residues. The germline gives CDR1 LGHNA, CDR2 YSLEER. The CDR3 sequence is CASSQDGTDTNEKLFF. The CDR3, as DNA: TGCGCCAGCAGCCAAGATGGGACAGACACAAATGAAAAACTGTTTTTT.

This chain joins TRBV2 and TRBJ1-5, with a possible D match to TRBD1 (5 bases). CDR1 SNHLY and CDR2 FYNNEI come from the germline V gene. Deletions cut 6 bases from V and 5 bases from J, with 11 bases between. CDR3 length equals 13 residues. The CDR3 DNA reads as TGTGCCAGCAGCTCAGGGTGGGATCAGCCCCAGCATTTT. Translation gives CASSSGWDQPQHF.

This clone was recorded only once. The chain employs TRBV28 and TRBJ2-5; weak D call: TRBD2 (6 bases). Trimming removed 3 bases from V and 0 bases from J, with 11 bases in between. The length of the CDR3 is 15 residues. CDR1 MDHEN and CDR2 SYDVKM come from the germline V gene. CDR3 sequence (DNA): TGTGCCAGCAGTTTTGGCGGGGCGTACCAAGAGACCCAGTACTTC. It encodes CASSFGGAYQETQYF. The variable domain in full, completed from reference TRBV28 and TRBJ2-5, reads DVKVTQSSRYLVKRTGEKVFLECVQDMDHENMFWYRQDPGLGLRLIYFSYDVKMKEKGDIPEGYSVSREKKERFSLILESASTNQTSMYLCASSFGGAYQETQYFGPGTRLLVL.

The J gene is TRBJ2-1, the V gene TRBV9; tentative D call: TRBD2 (6 bases). V dropped 6 bases and J dropped 7 bases, with 14 bases sitting between them. Germline lookup yields CDR1 SGDLS and CDR2 YYNGEE. This CDR3 is 13 amino acids long. The CDR3 DNA follows: TGTGCCAGCACCCGGGCGGGGTTGAATGAGCAGTTCTTC. Residues: CASTRAGLNEQFF.

This clone was counted only a few times. The V call is TRBV5-4, the J call TRBJ2-7, with D tentatively TRBD1 (5 bases). V was cut by 3 bases and J by 1 base, with 11 bases left in between. The CDR3 runs 14 residues. Germline lookup yields CDR1 SGHNT and CDR2 YYREEE (reference sequence). CDR3 bases: TGTGCCAGCAGCTCCCAGGGTTTTTCCTACGAGCAGTACTTC. Translated, it gives CASSSQGFSYEQYF. Combining the CDR3 with reference TRBV5-4 and TRBJ2-7 gives the whole variable domain ETGVTQSPTHLIKTRGQQVTLRCSSQSGHNTVSWYQQALGQGPQFIFQYYREEENGRGNFPPRFSGLQFPNYSSELNVNALELDDSALYLCASSSQGFSYEQYFGPGTRLTVT.

This sequence joins TRBV3-1 (or the pseudogene TRBV3-2) and TRBJ2-7, with D possibly matching TRBD2 (5 bases). This CDR3 has 14 amino acids. Trimming shortened V by 1 base and J by 3 bases, and 10 bases separated the two germline ends. In germline, CDR1 is LGHDT, CDR2 YNNKEL (reference sequence). CDR3 loop: CASSQGVGSYEQYF. The CDR3 region has the DNA TGTGCCAGCAGCCAAGGGGTAGGGAGCTACGAGCAGTACTTC.

J is TRBJ2-3 and V is TRBV6-5; 8 positions agree with TRBD1. Losses at the gene ends were 7 bases for V and 2 bases for J; bases not matched to a gene: 8. Per germline, CDR1 MNHEY and CDR2 SVGAGI. This CDR3 is 15 amino acids long. The CDR3 spells CASNQQGGFTDTQYF. As DNA, the CDR3 is TGTGCCAGCAACCAACAGGGGGGATTCACAGATACGCAGTATTTT.

This clone has only a few counts. CDR3 sequence reads: CASSGVPGLAGQETQYF. CDR3 in DNA: TGTGCCAGCAGTGGGGTCCCGGGACTAGCGGGACAAGAGACCCAGTACTTC. J is TRBJ2-5 and V is TRBV6-2 or TRBV6-3; 13 bases fit TRBD2. CDR1 is MNHEY and CDR2 is SVGEGT in the germline V gene. J was trimmed by 2 bases and V by 5 bases; bases with no gene match: 8. The CDR3 is 17 amino acids.

CDR3 bases: TGTGCCACCAGACAGGGGGGGAACACTGAAGCTTTCTTT. The encoded protein is CATRQGGNTEAFF. V and J are TRBV3-1 (or the pseudogene TRBV3-2) and TRBJ1-1; 9 bases align to TRBD1. This CDR3 is 13 amino acids long. V trimming: 10 bases; J trimming: 1 base; junction bases outside the gene matches: 4. Germline loops: CDR1 LGHDT, CDR2 YNNKEL (reference sequence).

The chain links TRBV28 to TRBJ2-7, with 7 bases aligning to TRBD1. This CDR3 region has 13 residues. J was trimmed by 7 bases and V by 7 bases; bases with no gene match: 10. CDR1 is MDHEN, CDR2 SYDVKM, per germline. CDR3 region: CASNKQGHGEQYF. In DNA form, the CDR3 reads TGTGCCAGCAATAAACAGGGGCATGGAGAGCAGTACTTC.

The V gene is TRBV5-1, the J gene TRBJ1-1, with D possibly TRBD1 on 5 matching bases. Trimming cost V 4 bases and J 2 bases, with 9 bases left between them. Germline loops: CDR1 SGHRS, CDR2 YFSETQ. This CDR3 has 13 residues. The CDR3 bases are TGCGCCAGCAGCCAGACAGCTAACACTGAAGCTTTCTTT. This sequence encodes CASSQTANTEAFF.

This chain connects TRBV7-3 to TRBJ2-3, with 8 bases fitting TRBD2. The CDR3 runs to 14 residues. The V gene's germline CDR1 is SGHTA and CDR2 FQGTGA. J lost 4 bases, V lost 5 bases, and 5 bases had no gene match. The CDR3 region has the DNA TGTGCCAGCAGCAGCGGGAGTTGGGCAGATACGCAGTATTTT. Translating gives CASSSGSWADTQYF.